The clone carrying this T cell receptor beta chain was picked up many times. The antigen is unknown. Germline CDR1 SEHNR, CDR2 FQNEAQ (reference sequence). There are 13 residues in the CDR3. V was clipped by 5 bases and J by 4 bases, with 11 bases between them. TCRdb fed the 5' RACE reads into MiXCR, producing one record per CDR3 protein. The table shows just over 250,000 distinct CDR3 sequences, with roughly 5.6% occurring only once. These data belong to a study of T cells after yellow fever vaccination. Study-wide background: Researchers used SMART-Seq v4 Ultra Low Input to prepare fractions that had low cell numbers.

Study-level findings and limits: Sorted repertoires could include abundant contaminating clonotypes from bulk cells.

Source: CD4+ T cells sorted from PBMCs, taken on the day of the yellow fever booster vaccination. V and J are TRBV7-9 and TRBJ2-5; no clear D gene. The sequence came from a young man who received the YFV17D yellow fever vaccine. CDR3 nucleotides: TGTGCCAGCAGCGCTAACACTGGAGAGACCCAGTACTTC. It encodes CASSANTGETQYF.